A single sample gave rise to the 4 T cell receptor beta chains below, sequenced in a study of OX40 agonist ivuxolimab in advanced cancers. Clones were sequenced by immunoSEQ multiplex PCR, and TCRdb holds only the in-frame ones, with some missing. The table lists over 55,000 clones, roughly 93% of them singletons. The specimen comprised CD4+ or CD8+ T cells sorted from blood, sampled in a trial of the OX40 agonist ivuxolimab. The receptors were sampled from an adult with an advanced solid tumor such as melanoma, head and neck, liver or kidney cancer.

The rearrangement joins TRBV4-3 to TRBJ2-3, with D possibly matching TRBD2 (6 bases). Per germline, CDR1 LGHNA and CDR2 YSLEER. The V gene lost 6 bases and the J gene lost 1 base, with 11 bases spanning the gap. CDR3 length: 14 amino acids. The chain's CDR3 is CASRRERGTDTQYF. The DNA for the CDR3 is TGCGCCAGCAGACGGGAGAGGGGCACAGATACGCAGTATTTT.

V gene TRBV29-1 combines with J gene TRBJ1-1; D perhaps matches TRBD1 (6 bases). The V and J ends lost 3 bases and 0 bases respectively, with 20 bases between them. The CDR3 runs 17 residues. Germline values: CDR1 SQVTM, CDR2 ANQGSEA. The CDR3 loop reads CSVEFPHRAPLNTEAFF. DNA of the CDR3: TGCAGCGTTGAGTTCCCCCACAGGGCACCCCTGAACACTGAAGCTTTCTTT.

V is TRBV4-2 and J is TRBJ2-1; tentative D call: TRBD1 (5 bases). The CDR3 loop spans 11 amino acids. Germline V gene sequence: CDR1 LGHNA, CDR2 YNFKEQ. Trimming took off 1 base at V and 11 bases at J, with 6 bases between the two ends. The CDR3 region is CASSQGQKQFF. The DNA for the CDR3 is TGTGCCAGCAGCCAAGGACAGAAGCAGTTCTTC.

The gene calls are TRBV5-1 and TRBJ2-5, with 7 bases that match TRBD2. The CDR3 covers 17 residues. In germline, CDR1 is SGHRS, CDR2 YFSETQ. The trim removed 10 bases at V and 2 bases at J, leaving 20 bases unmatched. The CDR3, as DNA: TGCGCCCCCCAAGGATCCCGAGCGGGGCCCTATCAAGAGACCCAGTACTTC. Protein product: CAPQGSRAGPYQETQYF.